The entry below gives a single T cell receptor (beta chain) sequence along with its context. In the same sample, other DNA sequences code for this CDR3. V was clipped by 10 bases and J by 0 bases, with 13 bases between them. This CDR3 is built from 13 residues. Germline V gene data show CDR1 as SNHLY and CDR2 as FYNNEI. The source of the sample is a study of shared clonotypes between healthy human individuals. For each subset, genomic DNA was distributed in equal portions over several immunoSEQ plates. In the authors' methods: Filtering differed since immunoSEQ provided only junctions, with no quality scores. Sequencing was performed with immunoSEQ multiplex PCR; in TCRdb, only in-frame clones are kept and a portion is missing. V and J calls and clone size are given by that table; D and trimming were obtained from the DNA. This sample yields 550,000 to 650,000 clones, of which approximately 96% are seen a single time; around 0.1% belongs to the top ten.

Positively selected for CCR7, the CD45RO-negative cells used as naive CD8 cells excluded terminally differentiated effector memory CD45RA+ cells. The source of this sequence is a young woman in good health. The rearrangement uses TRBV2 and TRBJ2-7, with D perhaps TRBD2 (5 bases). Sequenced input: naive CD8+ T cells sorted from blood. CDR3 coding DNA: TGTGCCATTCTATTTGGGAGCTCCTACGAGCAGTACTTC. The encoded protein is CAILFGSSYEQYF.